Shown below are 16 T cell receptor beta chains from a single sample sequenced in a study of blood T cell repertoires in COVID-19. Assay: immunoSEQ multiplex PCR; the TCRdb copy retains only in-frame clones and omits some. The sample consists of roughly 340,000 clones, around 87% of them appearing once. The sequenced material came from PBMCs or T cells enriched from blood (not recorded which). These TCRs come from a man in his forties in a cohort exposed to, infected with or recovered from COVID-19 (not recorded which).

V and J are TRBV5-4 and TRBJ2-7; 7 bases align to TRBD2. The germline CDR1 and CDR2 sequences are SGHNT and YYREEE (reference sequence). Trimming at V came to 4 bases and at J to 5 bases, leaving 15 bases not matched to a gene. The CDR3 is made up of 16 amino acids. This CDR3 reads CASSGGGSNHLHEQYF. CDR3 coding DNA: TGTGCCAGCAGCGGGGGGGGGTCCAACCACCTCCACGAGCAGTACTTC.

This chain uses TRBV30 with TRBJ2-7; D may be TRBD1 (6 bases). Looked up from germline, CDR1 is GTSNPN and CDR2 is SVGIG (reference sequence). V was cut by 1 base and J by 2 bases, with 12 bases left in between. This CDR3 has 14 residues. CDR3: CAWSANREPYEQYF. In DNA, the CDR3 is TGTGCCTGGAGTGCCAACAGGGAGCCCTACGAGCAGTACTTC.

Regarding this clone: A read error may produce the germline difference seen at one junction end. This chain links TRBV2 with TRBJ1-1; D possibly corresponds to TRBD1 (5 bases). There are 13 residues in the CDR3. Germline values: CDR1 SNHLY, CDR2 FYNNEI. The CDR3 loop reads CASLPPGNPEAFF. The CDR3 nucleotides read TGTGCCAGCCTACCTCCAGGGAACCCTGAAGCTTTCTTT.

The genes are TRBV24-1 and TRBJ1-2; TRBD1 matches 9 bases. V lost 4 bases and J lost 7; bases outside the gene matches: 9. The CDR3 sequence is 15 residues long. CDR1 and CDR2 (germline): KGHDR, SFDVKD. The CDR3 spells CATSERGDRDRGYTF. Written as DNA, the CDR3 is TGTGCCACCAGTGAGCGGGGGGACAGGGATCGTGGCTACACCTTC.

V and J are TRBV28 and TRBJ1-2; possibly TRBD1 for D (6 bases). V gave up 5 bases and J gave up 4 bases, with 11 bases separating them. This CDR3 is 13 amino acids long. Germline CDR1 is MDHEN and CDR2 is SYDVKM. CDR3 DNA sequence: TGTGCCAGCAGTGCCGGGGGGCCCTATGGCTACACCTTC. Its translation: CASSAGGPYGYTF.

J is TRBJ2-1 and V is TRBV13, with 10 bases identical to TRBD2. The CDR3 is 15 amino acids. With V trimmed by 0 bases and J by 7 bases, 3 bases remained unmatched. Per germline, CDR1 PRHDT and CDR2 FYEKMQ (reference sequence). CDR3 region: CASSLGLAGVNEQFF. CDR3 nucleotide sequence: TGTGCCAGCAGCTTAGGGCTAGCGGGAGTTAATGAGCAGTTCTTC. Variable domain in full (rest from reference TRBV13 and TRBJ2-1): AAGVIQSPRHLIKEKRETATLKCYPIPRHDTVYWYQQGPGQDPQFLISFYEKMQSDKGSIPDRFSAQQFSDYHSELNMSSLELGDSALYFCASSLGLAGVNEQFFGPGTRLTVL.

The rearrangement joins TRBV5-6 to TRBJ2-5, with TRBD2 as a possible D gene (6 bases). CDR3 length equals 16 residues. Germline V gene data show CDR1 as SGHDT and CDR2 as YYEEEE. Trimming removed 0 bases at V and 2 bases at J, with 14 bases between. The CDR3, as DNA: TGTGCCAGCAGCTTGGGGCCACTAGCCCGACAAGAGACCCAGTACTTC. This gives the protein CASSLGPLARQETQYF.

Only one count was recorded for this clone. V gene TRBV7-3 combines with J gene TRBJ2-5; D is possibly TRBD2 (5 bases). CDR1 and CDR2 (germline): SGHTA, FQGTGA. V dropped 0 bases and J dropped 10 bases, with 12 bases sitting between them. The CDR3 spans 13 residues. The CDR3 loop reads CASSLTAGVDQYF. For the CDR3, the DNA is TGTGCCAGCAGCTTAACGGCGGGCGTTGACCAGTACTTC.

This chain joins TRBV19 and TRBJ1-2, with TRBD1 matching over 8 bases. The germline V gene has CDR1 LNHDA and CDR2 SQIVND (reference sequence). V shed 11 bases, J shed 2 bases, and the junction held 7 bases outside the gene matches. The CDR3 consists of 13 residues. The CDR3 DNA follows: TGTGCCTGCACCAGGGGGCCCAACTATGGCTACACCTTC. Protein: CACTRGPNYGYTF.

This chain connects TRBV21-1 to TRBJ2-3; the D call in the table, TRBD2, was not verified against the DNA. TRBV21-1 is tagged as a pseudogene. The CDR3 runs to 16 residues. Here the CDR3 DNA reads TGTGCCAGCAGCATCCGGACTAGCGGGAGCACAGATACGCAGTATTTT. Encoded protein: CASSIRTSGSTDTQYF.

V gene TRBV16 combines with J gene TRBJ2-7, with 10 bases aligning to TRBD2. The CDR3 extends over 17 amino acids. V lost 0 bases to trimming and J lost 2 bases; unmatched junction nucleotides: 7. CDR1 is KGHSY and CDR2 is FQNENV in the germline V gene. The CDR3 region has the DNA TGTGCCAGCAGCCAATCGTCTGGGCTAGCGGGAGCCTACGAGCAGTACTTC. It yields the protein CASSQSSGLAGAYEQYF.

CDR3 DNA: TGTGCCAGCATCCGGTCGGACAGGGGGAACTACGAGCAGTACTTC. Amino acid sequence: CASIRSDRGNYEQYF. The V and J genes are TRBV6-4 and TRBJ2-7; 10 positions match TRBD1. The CDR3 sequence is 15 residues long. The V segment lost 7 bases and the J segment 3 bases; nucleotides outside the gene matches: 9. Germline CDR1 is MRHNA and CDR2 is SNTAGT.

The CDR3 spells CASSPTDSGSSYEQYF. In DNA, the CDR3 is TGCGCCAGCAGCCCAACAGATAGCGGGAGCTCCTACGAGCAGTACTTC. The rearrangement joins TRBV4-1 to TRBJ2-7, with 9 nucleotides matching TRBD2. The ends lost 4 bases at V and 0 bases at J; junction bases unmatched: 7. CDR3 size: 16 residues. The germline V gene encodes CDR1 MGHRA and CDR2 YSYEKL.

The chain uses TRBV5-8 and TRBJ2-7; the match to TRBD2 covers 8 bases. With 4 bases clipped from V and 4 bases from J, the junction kept 13 bases outside the gene matches. This CDR3 has 16 amino acids. Per germline, CDR1 SGHTS and CDR2 YDEGEE. The CDR3, as DNA: TGTGCCAGCAGCCCGGGGGGGGGCCGTGGTTATTACGAGCAGTACTTC. Its translation: CASSPGGGRGYYEQYF.

CDR3 sequence reads: CAISDGQGANGYTF. The CDR3 bases are TGTGCCATCAGTGACGGCCAGGGGGCAAATGGCTACACCTTC. V gene TRBV10-3 combines with J gene TRBJ1-2, with TRBD1 matching over 8 bases. The CDR3 has 14 residues. CDR1 is ENHRY, CDR2 SYGVKD, per germline. The J segment lost 6 bases and the V segment lost 3 bases, leaving 6 bases of the junction unmatched.

This sequence joins TRBV19 and TRBJ2-7; 10 positions agree with TRBD2. This CDR3 spans 17 amino acids. V lost 3 bases and J lost 1; bases outside the gene matches: 9. Germline CDR1 and CDR2: LNHDA and SQIVND (reference sequence). The CDR3 spells CASSISLSSGSSYEQYF. The CDR3 bases are TGTGCCAGTAGTATTAGTCTGTCTAGCGGGAGTTCCTACGAGCAGTACTTC.